This T cell receptor (beta chain) was sequenced for a study of blood T cell repertoires in COVID-19. Method: immunoSEQ multiplex PCR; TCRdb's copy keeps in-frame clones and lacks some. The sample has around 370,000 clones; under 95% are singletons. CDR3 length: 15 amino acids. The V segment lost 1 base and the J segment 7 bases; nucleotides outside the gene matches: 1. Germline CDR1 reads SGHVS; CDR2 reads FQNEAQ. This clone has only one observation. The sequence was obtained from a woman between 18 and 29 years old who had recovered from COVID-19. The chain couples TRBV7-8 to TRBJ2-1; 13 bases agree with TRBD2. Sequenced material: peripheral blood. CDR3 amino acids: CASSLVGLAGNEQFF. DNA for the CDR3: TGTGCCAGCAGCTTAGTGGGACTAGCGGGAAATGAGCAGTTCTTC.